Included here is one T cell receptor beta chain sequence, with context. Its antigen is not identified. TCRdb fed the reads into MiXCR, producing one record per CDR3 protein. The sample yields roughly 920,000 distinct CDR3 sequences, around 30% seen once. This specimen comes from a study of T cell repertoires in cytomegalovirus infection. Sequences were derived from cultured CD8+ T cells from PBMCs, sampled from culture after CMV antigen stimulation. The source of this sequence is a human donor in good health (CMV status not recorded). Some clones in this sample may be carry-over from other donors' samples.

The CDR3: CASSSWMGHEQFF. The CDR3 DNA is TGTGCCAGCAGCTCATGGATGGGGCATGAGCAGTTCTTC. This chain joins TRBV11-1 and TRBJ2-1, with D possibly being TRBD1 (5 bases). In germline, CDR1 is SGHAT, CDR2 FQDESV (reference sequence). This CDR3 comprises 13 residues. The V and J ends lost 4 bases and 8 bases respectively, with 12 bases between them.